This TCR beta chain was retrieved from a study of cytomegalovirus exposure and HLA in healthy donors. The PCR ran on 60 Vbeta and 13 Jbeta primers. The method was immunoSEQ multiplex PCR; TCRdb's version includes in-frame clones alone and lacks a portion of them. The sample includes nearly 110,000 clones, 73% seen only once; the top ten take about 8%. The CDR3 totals 13 residues. Germline lookup yields CDR1 LNHDA and CDR2 SQIVND (reference sequence). Germline trimming cut 3 bases from V and 3 bases from J; bases unmatched to any gene: 2. The V and J genes are TRBV19 and TRBJ2-7; the match to TRBD2 covers 7 bases. The source of this sequence is a man younger than 40 in good health and CMV-seronegative. The sample was PBMCs. This CDR3 reads CASSIGLGYEQYF. Written as DNA, the CDR3 is TGTGCCAGTAGTATTGGACTAGGCTACGAGCAGTACTTC.